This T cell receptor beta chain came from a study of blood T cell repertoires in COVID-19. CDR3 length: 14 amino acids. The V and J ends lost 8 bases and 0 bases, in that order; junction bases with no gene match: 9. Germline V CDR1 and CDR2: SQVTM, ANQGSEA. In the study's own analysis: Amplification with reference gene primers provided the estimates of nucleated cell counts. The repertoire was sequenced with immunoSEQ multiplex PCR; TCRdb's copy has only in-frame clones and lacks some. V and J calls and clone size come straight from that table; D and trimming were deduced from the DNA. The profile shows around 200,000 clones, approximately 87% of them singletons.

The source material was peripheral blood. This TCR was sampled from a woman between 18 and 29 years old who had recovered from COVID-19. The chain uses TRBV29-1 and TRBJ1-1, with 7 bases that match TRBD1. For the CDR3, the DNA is TGCAGCATGGAACGGGGACAGATGAACACTGAAGCTTTCTTT. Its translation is CSMERGQMNTEAFF.